One and the same sample provided the 29 T cell receptor beta chains below, sequenced in a study of identical twins. One entry per CDR3 protein results from TCRdb running MiXCR on the 5' RACE reads. Among 250,000 to 350,000 distinct CDR3 sequences listed, around 8.8% were seen once. Another study also made use of these data, one on yellow fever vaccine responses in identical twins.

The source material was memory (CD45RO+) T cells sorted from blood. These receptors were obtained from a woman aged 18-29 years in good health.

At least ten counts were recorded for this clonotype. V usage is TRBV27 and J usage is TRBJ2-7; D is possibly TRBD1 (6 bases). The CDR3 has 15 amino acids. CDR1 MNHEY and CDR2 SMNVEV come from the germline V gene (reference sequence). V dropped 6 bases and J dropped 3 bases, with 18 bases sitting between them. In nucleotides, the CDR3 is TGTGCCAGCAGCGTAAGGTCCCAGGGGAGCTACGAGCAGTACTTC. Its translation: CASSVRSQGSYEQYF.

Only a few counts were recorded for this clonotype. This chain links TRBV7-2 with TRBJ1-1, with a possible D match to TRBD1 (5 bases). The CDR3 is 15 amino acids. The germline V gene encodes CDR1 SGHTA and CDR2 FQGNSA. With 5 bases removed from V and 6 bases from J, the gap between germline ends came to 19 bases. CDR3 DNA sequence: TGTGCCAGCAGCCCCCCCGGGACCCCCGGGGCTGAAGCTTTCTTT. Its protein product is CASSPPGTPGAEAFF. The variable domain in full, completed from reference TRBV7-2 and TRBJ1-1, reads GAGVSQSPSNKVTEKGKDVELRCDPISGHTALYWYRQSLGQGLEFLIYFQGNSAPDKSGLPSDRFSAERTGGSVSTLTIQRTQQEDSAVYLCASSPPGTPGAEAFFGQGTRLTVV.

The CDR3 is CATDAGVWSNQPQHF. The DNA of the CDR3 is TGTGCCACTGACGCAGGGGTTTGGAGCAATCAGCCCCAGCATTTT. The chain carries TRBV19 and TRBJ1-5; D is possibly TRBD1 (6 bases). Trimming left V 10 bases short and J 1 base short, with 17 bases between. Germline V gene sequence: CDR1 LNHDA, CDR2 SQIVND (reference sequence). The CDR3 sequence is 15 residues long.

This clonotype was detected only a few times. This sequence joins TRBV25-1 and TRBJ1-5; 7 bases fit TRBD1. Germline V gives CDR1 MGHDK, CDR2 SYGVNS. This CDR3 comprises 14 residues. Trimming removed 8 bases from V and 5 bases from J; junction bases left unmatched: 9. DNA for the CDR3: TGTGCCAGCTCCGACCGGGACAGTGATCAGCCCCAGCATTTT. This encodes CASSDRDSDQPQHF.

This clonotype was found a few times. The chain recombines TRBV2 with TRBJ2-3, with D possibly matching TRBD2 (5 bases). This CDR3 spans 16 amino acids. From germline, CDR1 is SNHLY and CDR2 FYNNEI. Trimming pared 0 bases from V and 1 base from J, leaving 11 bases between. The CDR3: CASSEAEGMGTDTQYF. CDR3 DNA sequence: TGTGCCAGCAGTGAAGCTGAGGGAATGGGCACAGATACGCAGTATTTT. Using reference TRBV2 and TRBJ2-3 for the parts outside the CDR3, the full variable domain is EPEVTQTPSHQVTQMGQEVILRCVPISNHLYFYWYRQILGQKVEFLVSFYNNEISEKSEIFDDQFSVERPDGSNFTLKIRSTKLEDSAMYFCASSEAEGMGTDTQYFGPGTRLTVL.

This clonotype was seen a few times. The chain recombines TRBV5-1 with TRBJ2-5, with 10 bases fitting TRBD2. CDR1 is SGHRS, CDR2 YFSETQ, per germline. J was trimmed by 5 bases and V by 4 bases; bases with no gene match: 8. This CDR3 comprises 15 residues. CDR3: CASSGLAGGVETQYF. The CDR3 DNA is TGCGCCAGCAGCGGTTTAGCGGGAGGTGTGGAGACCCAGTACTTC. The variable domain in full, with the rest retrieved from reference TRBV5-1 and TRBJ2-5, is KAGVTQTPRYLIKTRGQQVTLSCSPISGHRSVSWYQQTPGQGLQFLFEYFSETQRNKGNFPGRFSGRQFSNSRSEMNVSTLELGDSALYLCASSGLAGGVETQYFGPGTRLLVL.

This clonotype was observed at least ten times. The V gene is TRBV15, the J gene TRBJ2-5; no clear D. Germline V gene lookup returns CDR1 LNHNV and CDR2 YYDKDF (reference sequence). Trimming stripped 0 bases from V and 1 base from J, with 3 bases between. The CDR3 is made up of 13 amino acids. The CDR3 reads CATSRDTQETQYF. In DNA, the CDR3 is TGTGCCACCAGCAGAGATACCCAAGAGACCCAGTACTTC. The variable domain in full, with the rest retrieved from reference TRBV15 and TRBJ2-5, is DAMVIQNPRYQVTQFGKPVTLSCSQTLNHNVMYWYQQKSSQAPKLLFHYYDKDFNNEADTPDNFQSRRPNTSFCFLDIRSPGLGDTAMYLCATSRDTQETQYFGPGTRLLVL.

This rearrangement joins TRBV20-1 to TRBJ2-5; possible D gene TRBD2, 7 bases. The CDR3 spans 14 residues. Germline V gene lookup returns CDR1 DFQATT and CDR2 SNEGSKA (reference sequence). V lost 3 bases, J lost 5 bases, and 16 bases lay in between. CDR3: CSARPGGGGETQYF. The CDR3 DNA reads as TGCAGTGCTAGGCCCGGGGGAGGGGGGGAGACCCAGTACTTC.

This clonotype showed up just a few times. The chain has TRBV20-1 and TRBJ2-7; D is unclear. Germline CDR1 is DFQATT and CDR2 is SNEGSKA (reference sequence). The germline V and J ends were trimmed by 5 bases and 2 bases, with 7 bases remaining between them. CDR3 length equals 11 residues. CDR3 amino acids: CSAGETYEQYF. The CDR3 nucleotides are TGCAGTGCTGGGGAAACCTACGAGCAGTACTTC.

This clonotype was recorded many times. The gene calls are TRBV12-3 or TRBV12-4 and TRBJ2-5, with D perhaps matching TRBD2 (5 bases). V was clipped by 4 bases and J by 4 bases, with 10 bases between them. This CDR3 contains 13 residues. CDR3 in DNA: TGTGCCAGCAGTTCACTAGTACCAGAGACCCAGTACTTC. Translated: CASSSLVPETQYF.

This clonotype showed up many times. This rearrangement joins TRBV4-1 to TRBJ2-5; D is perhaps TRBD2 (5 bases). Germline lookup yields CDR1 MGHRA and CDR2 YSYEKL. V was trimmed by 0 bases and J by 5 bases, leaving 13 bases between them. This CDR3 has 15 amino acids. The CDR3 region is CASSQDGRGVETQYF. The CDR3 DNA is TGCGCCAGCAGCCAAGATGGACGGGGAGTGGAGACCCAGTACTTC.

This clonotype was seen only a few times. The genes are TRBV15 and TRBJ1-1; no clear D gene. Trimming took off 5 bases at V and 1 base at J, with 17 bases between the two ends. CDR3 length: 16 amino acids. Germline assignment: CDR1 LNHNV and CDR2 YYDKDF (reference sequence). CDR3 nucleotides: TGTGCCACCAGCCCCGCGGACGGTAAAGGGAACACTGAAGCTTTCTTT. Residues: CATSPADGKGNTEAFF.

This clonotype was counted at least ten times. The V and J genes are TRBV28 and TRBJ2-1, with 10 positions matching TRBD2. Germline V gives CDR1 MDHEN, CDR2 SYDVKM. The V segment lost 6 bases and the J segment 9 bases; nucleotides outside the gene matches: 11. This CDR3 region has 15 residues. CDR3: CASSPGTSEFGEQFF. For the CDR3, the DNA is TGTGCCAGCAGCCCCGGGACTAGCGAATTCGGTGAGCAGTTCTTC.

This clonotype was detected ten times or more. The rearrangement links TRBV12-3 or TRBV12-4 to TRBJ1-6, with 7 nucleotides matching TRBD1. V was clipped by 6 bases and J by 10 bases; unmatched bases: 6. The CDR3 extends over 13 amino acids. The CDR3 sequence is CASRGNRGSPLHF. The CDR3 nucleotides read TGTGCCAGCAGGGGGAACAGGGGCTCACCCCTCCACTTT.

This sequence joins TRBV7-7 and TRBJ2-1; 8 positions agree with TRBD1. The germline V gene has CDR1 SSHAT and CDR2 FNYEAQ (reference sequence). This CDR3 region has 14 residues. The J segment lost 6 bases and the V segment lost 1 base, leaving 2 bases of the junction unmatched. Here the CDR3 DNA reads TGTGCCAGCAGCTTAGGGGGACAGGCCAATGAGCAGTTCTTC. Residues: CASSLGGQANEQFF. The complete variable domain, with remaining parts taken from reference TRBV7-7 and TRBJ2-1, reads GAGVSQSPRYKVTKRGQDVTLRCDPISSHATLYWYQQALGQGPEFLTYFNYEAQPDKSGLPSDRFSAERPEGSISTLTIQRTEQRDSAMYRCASSLGGQANEQFFGPGTRLTVL.

The chain recombines TRBV4-1 with TRBJ1-1, with a tentative D call TRBD1 (5 bases). Trimming shortened V by 3 bases and J by 5 bases, and 10 bases separated the two germline ends. From germline, CDR1 is MGHRA and CDR2 YSYEKL. The CDR3 contains 13 residues. The CDR3 nucleotides are TGCGCCAGCAGCCAGGGGGGAGAAACTGAAGCTTTCTTT. It is translated as CASSQGGETEAFF.

This clonotype has ten or more counts. This chain joins TRBV19 and TRBJ2-1, with a possible D match to TRBD2 (5 bases). Looked up from germline, CDR1 is LNHDA and CDR2 is SQIVND (reference sequence). V was cut by 10 bases and J by 3 bases, with 13 bases left in between. The CDR3 spans 13 residues. The CDR3 region has the DNA TGTGCCACCGGAGAGCGGAACTACAATGAGCAGTTCTTC. Translating it yields CATGERNYNEQFF.

This clonotype was detected ten times or more. The genes are TRBV5-1 and TRBJ2-1, with TRBD2 matching 8 bases. This CDR3 has 15 amino acids. Unmatched junction bases numbered 6, after V lost 0 bases and J lost 7 bases. CDR1 SGHRS and CDR2 YFSETQ come from the germline V gene. This CDR3 reads CASSLVFGGGNEQFF. The CDR3 nucleotides read TGCGCCAGCAGCTTGGTGTTCGGGGGGGGTAATGAGCAGTTCTTC.

This clonotype was seen repeatedly, ten times or more. The V and J genes are TRBV2 and TRBJ2-1, with D possibly being TRBD1 or TRBD2 (6 bases each). The V gene lost 7 bases and the J gene lost 5 bases, with 15 bases spanning the gap. This CDR3 comprises 14 residues. Germline assignment: CDR1 SNHLY and CDR2 FYNNEI. The DNA of the CDR3 is TGTGCCAGCATGGAGGGGGAACCCAACAATGAGCAGTTCTTC. It encodes CASMEGEPNNEQFF.

This clonotype was counted only a few times. The chain employs TRBV2 and TRBJ1-2; D is uncertain. The germline gives CDR1 SNHLY, CDR2 FYNNEI. The ends were cut back, 8 bases at V and 1 base at J, with 8 bases in the middle. The CDR3 consists of 12 residues. The CDR3 sequence: CASDVNNYGYTF. The CDR3 region has the DNA TGTGCCAGCGACGTGAATAACTATGGCTACACCTTC.

The chain employs TRBV2 and TRBJ1-1; D is uncertain. Trimming took off 5 bases at V and 1 base at J, with 8 bases between the two ends. The length of the CDR3 is 13 residues. Looked up from germline, CDR1 is SNHLY and CDR2 is FYNNEI. The CDR3 reads CASSSEWNTEAFF. The CDR3 DNA reads as TGTGCCAGCAGTTCGGAGTGGAACACTGAAGCTTTCTTT.

This clonotype was detected ten times or more. The chain couples TRBV3-1 to TRBJ2-5; D not certain. CDR1 is LGHDT and CDR2 is YNNKEL in the germline V gene (reference sequence). CDR3 length: 13 amino acids. Trimming left V 8 bases short and J 1 base short, with 11 bases between. In DNA form, the CDR3 reads TGTGCCAGCTCCGTACAACTCCAAGAGACCCAGTACTTC. This encodes CASSVQLQETQYF.

This clonotype was observed a handful of times. This chain joins TRBV29-1 and TRBJ1-1; a weak D match, TRBD1 (6 bases). CDR1 is SQVTM and CDR2 is ANQGSEA in the germline V gene. Between the trimmed V and J ends, which lost 6 bases and 0 bases, there was a span of 11 bases. The CDR3 is 13 residues long. CDR3 loop: CSVRGQMNTEAFF. The CDR3 nucleotides read TGCAGCGTCCGCGGACAGATGAACACTGAAGCTTTCTTT. Filled out from reference TRBV29-1 and TRBJ1-1, the complete variable domain reads SAVISQKPSRDICQRGTSLTIQCQVDSQVTMMFWYRQQPGQSLTLIATANQGSEATYESGFVIDKFPISRPNLTFSTLTVSNMSPEDSSIYLCSVRGQMNTEAFFGQGTRLTVV.

The chain is built from TRBV5-5 and TRBJ2-3, with 8 bases matching TRBD1. Germline trimming cut 1 base from V and 2 bases from J; bases unmatched to any gene: 9. CDR1 is SGHKS, CDR2 YYEKEE, per germline (reference sequence). The CDR3 spans 17 residues. For the CDR3, the DNA is TGTGCCAGCAGCTTGTCTCCGACAGGGGCCACCACAGATACGCAGTATTTT. Translation gives CASSLSPTGATTDTQYF. The whole variable domain, filled in from reference TRBV5-5 and TRBJ2-3, reads DAGVTQSPTHLIKTRGQQVTLRCSPISGHKSVSWYQQVLGQGPQFIFQYYEKEERGRGNFPDRFSARQFPNYSSELNVNALLLGDSALYLCASSLSPTGATTDTQYFGPGTRLTVL.

This clonotype was detected only a few times. This rearrangement joins TRBV2 to TRBJ2-1, with D perhaps TRBD1 or TRBD2 (6 bases each). CDR3 length equals 14 residues. Germline V lookup: CDR1 SNHLY, CDR2 FYNNEI. V gave up 7 bases and J gave up 6 bases, with 16 bases separating them. The CDR3 protein is CASNWAGGSNEQFF. CDR3 coding DNA: TGTGCCAGCAATTGGGCCGGGGGCTCCAATGAGCAGTTCTTC. The variable domain in full, completed from reference TRBV2 and TRBJ2-1, reads EPEVTQTPSHQVTQMGQEVILRCVPISNHLYFYWYRQILGQKVEFLVSFYNNEISEKSEIFDDQFSVERPDGSNFTLKIRSTKLEDSAMYFCASNWAGGSNEQFFGPGTRLTVL.

At least ten counts were recorded for this clonotype. The chain combines TRBV20-1 with TRBJ2-1; 8 nucleotides agree with TRBD2. Per the germline V gene, CDR1 is DFQATT and CDR2 is SNEGSKA (reference sequence). V trimming: 1 base; J trimming: 9 bases; junction bases outside the gene matches: 11. The CDR3 is made up of 15 amino acids. CDR3 DNA: TGCAGTGCTAGAGTTAAACGGGAGGGCTTAGTTGAGCAGTTCTTC. This gives the protein CSARVKREGLVEQFF.

This clonotype has ten or more counts. The V call is TRBV9, the J call TRBJ2-7, with D unclear. Germline V gives CDR1 SGDLS, CDR2 YYNGEE. The CDR3 loop spans 15 amino acids. V lost 0 bases and J lost 2, with 12 bases in between. The CDR3 DNA sequence: TGTGCCAGCAGCGTAGGAGTGACGGTGCCCTACGAGCAGTACTTC. Encoded protein: CASSVGVTVPYEQYF.

This clonotype was detected many times. J is TRBJ2-5 and V is TRBV29-1; TRBD1 might be the D (5 bases). The CDR3 length is 13 residues. V was shortened by 6 bases and J by 1 base, with 12 bases between the two germline ends. Germline values: CDR1 SQVTM, CDR2 ANQGSEA. As DNA, the CDR3 is TGCAGCGTCCCACGGACAAGCCAAGAGACCCAGTACTTC. Translated: CSVPRTSQETQYF.

There are a few counts of this clonotype. The chain combines TRBV7-9 with TRBJ1-2; D gene uncertain. Deletions cut 7 bases from V and 4 bases from J, with 10 bases between. The CDR3 spans 12 residues. Germline CDR1 SEHNR, CDR2 FQNEAQ (reference sequence). The CDR3 sequence: CASNRLSYGYTF. DNA for the CDR3: TGTGCCAGCAACCGACTGAGCTATGGCTACACCTTC.